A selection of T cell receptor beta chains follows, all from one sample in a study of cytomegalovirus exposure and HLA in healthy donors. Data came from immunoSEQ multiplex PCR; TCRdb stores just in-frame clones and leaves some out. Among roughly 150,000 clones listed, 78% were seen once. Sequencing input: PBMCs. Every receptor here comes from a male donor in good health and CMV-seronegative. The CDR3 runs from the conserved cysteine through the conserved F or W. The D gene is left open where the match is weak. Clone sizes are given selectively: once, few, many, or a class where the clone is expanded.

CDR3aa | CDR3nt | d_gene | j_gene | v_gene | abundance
CASSEARNHNSPLHF | TGTGCCAGCAGTGAAGCGAGGAACCATAATTCACCCCTCCACTTT | . | TRBJ1-6 | TRBV2 | .
CASSLVGGRAHEQYF | TGTGCCAGCAGCTTGGTAGGGGGGAGGGCCCACGAGCAGTACTTC | . | TRBJ2-7 | TRBV5-5 | .
CASSLGSGGATGANVLTF | TGTGCCAGCAGTTTAGGAAGCGGGGGGGCAACTGGGGCCAACGTCCTGACTTTC | TRBD2 | TRBJ2-6 | TRBV27 | few
CASSLGEKGTEAFF | TGCGCCAGCAGCTTGGGGGAAAAGGGGACTGAAGCTTTCTTT | . | TRBJ1-1 | TRBV5-1 | .
CASSLLAGYNEQFF | TGTGCCAGCAGCTTGCTAGCGGGATACAATGAGCAGTTCTTC | TRBD2 | TRBJ2-1 | TRBV7-2 | .
CASSLDRALYEQYF | TGTGCCAGCAGCTTGGACAGGGCACTCTACGAGCAGTACTTC | . | TRBJ2-7 | TRBV5-6 | .
CASSRDSGTLGELFF | TGTGCCAGCAGCCGGGACTCAGGGACCCTCGGGGAGCTGTTTTTT | . | TRBJ2-2 | TRBV6-1 | .
CASSLRGGAATGELFF | TGTGCCAGCAGCTTAAGAGGGGGCGCGGCCACCGGGGAGCTGTTTTTT | TRBD1 | TRBJ2-2 | TRBV7-3 | .
CASSLGLQETQYF | TGTGCCAGCAGCTTAGGACTTCAAGAGACCCAGTACTTC | . | TRBJ2-5 | TRBV13 | .
CASSPGQGASNYGYTF | TGTGCCAGCAGCCCCGGACAGGGGGCGAGTAACTATGGCTACACCTTC | TRBD1 | TRBJ1-2 | TRBV7-2 | .
CASSQDGSGRAKNIQYF | TGTGCCAGCAGCCAAGACGGCAGCGGGAGAGCCAAAAACATTCAGTACTTC | TRBD2 | TRBJ2-4 | TRBV4-2 | .
CASSPLRTGGTEAFF | TGCGCCAGCAGCCCACTCCGGACAGGGGGCACTGAAGCTTTCTTT | TRBD1 | TRBJ1-1 | TRBV5-1 | .
CASSSGGSSHGYEQYF | TGTGCCAGCAGCTCTGGGGGGTCCTCCCATGGGTACGAGCAGTACTTC | . | TRBJ2-7 | TRBV5-4 | once
CASSPLGGGRDEQFF | TGTGCCAGCAGTCCCCTGGGGGGGGGCCGAGATGAGCAGTTCTTC | . | TRBJ2-1 | TRBV27 | .
CASTLLPLGNTIYF | TGTGCCAGCACCCTGCTACCTCTGGGAAACACCATATATTTT | . | TRBJ1-3 | TRBV27 | .
CASSLHGRGEQFF | TGTGCCAGCAGCTTACATGGGCGGGGGGAGCAGTTCTTC | TRBD2 | TRBJ2-1 | TRBV7-2 | few
CASSLVTGVGNVLTF | TGTGCCAGCAGCTTAGTTACAGGGGTCGGCAACGTCCTGACTTTC | TRBD1 | TRBJ2-6 | TRBV11-1 | .
CSVGPGQGNYEQYF | TGCAGCGTTGGACCGGGACAGGGTAACTACGAGCAGTACTTC | TRBD1 | TRBJ2-7 | TRBV29-1 | .
CASSPWGSPYEQYF | TGCGCCAGCAGCCCATGGGGCAGTCCCTACGAGCAGTACTTC | . | TRBJ2-7 | TRBV4-1 | .
CASSSQVGRANNYGYTF | TGTGCCAGCAGCTCGCAGGTGGGGAGGGCTAATAACTATGGCTACACCTTC | . | TRBJ1-2 | TRBV7-2 | .
CASGRTELDTGELFF | TGTGCCAGCGGACGGACAGAGTTGGACACCGGGGAGCTGTTTTTT | . | TRBJ2-2 | TRBV2 | .
CASRPKLADSYEQYF | TGTGCCAGCAGGCCTAAACTAGCGGACTCCTACGAGCAGTACTTC | TRBD2 | TRBJ2-7 | TRBV27 | .
CASSARLAGGTDTQYF | TGTGCCAGCAGCGCCCGACTAGCGGGAGGAACCGATACGCAGTATTTT | TRBD2 | TRBJ2-3 | TRBV9 | .
CASSTHSYGYTF | TGTGCCAGTAGTACCCACTCCTATGGCTACACCTTC | . | TRBJ1-2 | TRBV19 | .
CASSLEGQGLRYGYTF | TGTGCCAGCAGCTTGGAGGGACAGGGGCTCCGATATGGCTACACCTTC | TRBD1 | TRBJ1-2 | TRBV11-2 | .
CASSRGGETQYF | TGTGCCAGCAGCCGGGGGGGGGAGACCCAGTACTTC | TRBD2 | TRBJ2-5 | TRBV7-8 | .
CASSPGTGVTWDTQYF | TGTGCCAGTAGTCCTGGGACAGGGGTTACCTGGGATACGCAGTATTTT | TRBD1 | TRBJ2-3 | TRBV19 | .
CASSLTGSHEQYF | TGTGCCAGCAGCCTGACAGGGTCGCACGAGCAGTACTTC | TRBD1 | TRBJ2-7 | TRBV7-7 | .
CASSPLTGTSGYEQYF | TGTGCCAGCTCACCATTAACCGGGACTAGCGGATACGAGCAGTACTTC | TRBD2 | TRBJ2-7 | TRBV18 | .
CASSNRTGWVIYRNQPQHF | TGTGCCAGCAGCAACCGGACGGGGTGGGTTATTTATCGCAATCAGCCCCAGCATTTT | . | TRBJ1-5 | TRBV7-8 | .
CASSFGTGLNTEAFF | TGTGCCAGCAGTTTCGGGACAGGGTTGAACACTGAAGCTTTCTTT | TRBD1 | TRBJ1-1 | TRBV27 | .
CATLGRLNTEAFF | TGTGCCACCCTGGGCAGGCTGAACACTGAAGCTTTCTTT | . | TRBJ1-1 | TRBV19 | .
CASSPSGFIQETQYF | TGTGCCAGCAGCCCTAGCGGGTTCATCCAAGAGACCCAGTACTTC | TRBD2 | TRBJ2-5 | TRBV9 | .
CAWSVLRGQDTQYF | TGTGCCTGGAGTGTCCTCAGGGGGCAAGATACGCAGTATTTT | TRBD1 | TRBJ2-3 | TRBV30 | .
CASSPGLAGGHEQFF | TGTGCCAGCAGCCCGGGACTAGCGGGGGGGCATGAGCAGTTCTTC | TRBD2 | TRBJ2-1 | TRBV7-6 | .
CASSARGQGVLETQYF | TGTGCCAGTAGTGCCCGGGGACAGGGGGTTTTGGAGACCCAGTACTTC | TRBD1 | TRBJ2-5 | TRBV19 | .
CASTLGGFYNEQFF | TGTGCCAGCACTCTAGGGGGATTCTACAATGAGCAGTTCTTC | . | TRBJ2-1 | TRBV7-9 | .
CASSRDRSNEKLFF | TGTGCCAGCAGCCGGGACAGGAGCAATGAAAAACTGTTTTTT | TRBD1 | TRBJ1-4 | TRBV7-8 | .
CAWSRAGGLNEQFF | TGTGCCTGGAGTAGAGCGGGAGGTCTCAATGAGCAGTTCTTC | TRBD2 | TRBJ2-1 | TRBV30 | .
CASSLKRELSNQPQHF | TGTGCCAGCAGCTTAAAGAGAGAACTTAGCAATCAGCCCCAGCATTTT | . | TRBJ1-5 | TRBV7-8 | .
CASVNTGVGRTEAFF | TGTGCCAGCGTAAATACAGGTGTGGGTCGGACTGAAGCTTTCTTT | . | TRBJ1-1 | TRBV27 | .
CASSQDSSIQGAGNEQFF | TGCGCCAGCAGCCAAGATTCCTCTATACAGGGGGCGGGAAATGAGCAGTTCTTC | TRBD1 | TRBJ2-1 | TRBV4-3 | .
CASSPVGEGTEAFF | TGTGCCAGCTCACCCGTCGGGGAGGGGACTGAAGCTTTCTTT | . | TRBJ1-1 | TRBV18 | few
CASSYQGTNTEAFF | TGTGCCAGCAGTTACCAGGGAACGAACACTGAAGCTTTCTTT | . | TRBJ1-1 | TRBV6-5 | .
CAWSVGSSETQYF | TGTGCCTGGAGTGTCGGTAGCTCAGAGACCCAGTACTTC | . | TRBJ2-5 | TRBV30 | .
CASVGGTEAFF | TGTGCCAGCGTGGGGGGGACTGAAGCTTTCTTT | . | TRBJ1-1 | TRBV2 | .
CASSAETSGGVDTQYF | TGCGCCAGCAGCGCCGAGACTAGCGGGGGGGTAGATACGCAGTATTTT | TRBD2 | TRBJ2-3 | TRBV5-1 | few
CASTRYASSTDTQYF | TGTGCCAGTACCCGGTACGCCTCTAGCACAGATACGCAGTATTTT | . | TRBJ2-3 | TRBV19 | once
CASSLSRREGGEQYF | TGTGCCAGCAGTTTATCCCGGCGGGAGGGCGGCGAGCAGTACTTC | TRBD2 | TRBJ2-7 | TRBV27 | .
CASSTSGGSYNEQFF | TGTGCCAGTAGTACTAGCGGGGGCTCCTACAATGAGCAGTTCTTC | TRBD2 | TRBJ2-1 | TRBV19 | .
CASSMDRSYGYTF | TGTGCCAGCAGCATGGACAGGTCCTATGGCTACACCTTC | TRBD1 | TRBJ1-2 | TRBV5-4 | once